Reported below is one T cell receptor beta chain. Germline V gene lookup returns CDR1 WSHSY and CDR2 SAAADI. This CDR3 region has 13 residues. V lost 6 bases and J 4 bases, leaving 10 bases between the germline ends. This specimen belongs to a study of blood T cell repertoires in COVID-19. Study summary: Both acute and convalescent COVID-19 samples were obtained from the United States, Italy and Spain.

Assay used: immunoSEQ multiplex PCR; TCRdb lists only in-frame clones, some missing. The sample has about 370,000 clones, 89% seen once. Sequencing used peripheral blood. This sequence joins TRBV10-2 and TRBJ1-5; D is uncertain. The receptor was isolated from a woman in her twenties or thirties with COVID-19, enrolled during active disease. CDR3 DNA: TGCGCCAGCAGCAAAGAGGATAATCAGCCCCAGCATTTT. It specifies CASSKEDNQPQHF.